Following are 19 T cell receptor beta chains from one sample sequenced in a study of blood T cell repertoires in COVID-19. Generated by immunoSEQ multiplex PCR, the TCRdb table keeps only in-frame clones and is missing some. The table has 70,000 or so clones, about 87% seen once. Source material: peripheral blood. Receptors were obtained from a woman aged 80 or over with active COVID-19.

This clone was recorded a few times. The genes are TRBV12-3 or TRBV12-4 and TRBJ2-7; D gene unclear. Deletions cut 6 bases from V and 5 bases from J, with 8 bases between. The CDR3 is 11 residues long. The CDR3 region has the DNA TGTGCCAGCAGGGCTTACGACGAGCAGTACTTC. Translating gives CASRAYDEQYF.

This CDR3 is CASGLASSYNEQFF. The CDR3 DNA is TGTGCCAGCGGGCTAGCGAGCTCCTACAATGAGCAGTTCTTC. V usage is TRBV2 and J usage is TRBJ2-1, with D maybe TRBD2 (6 bases). V was cut by 8 bases and J by 0 bases, with 11 bases left in between. Germline V gene data show CDR1 as SNHLY and CDR2 as FYNNEI. The CDR3 spans 14 residues.

The CDR3 DNA reads TGTGCCAGTACCACAGGCCTGACTAGCGGGAGCTCCGCCTACAATGAGCAGTTCTTC. This encodes CASTTGLTSGSSAYNEQFF. This chain links TRBV19 with TRBJ2-1; 12 positions agree with TRBD2. Germline CDR1 reads LNHDA; CDR2 reads SQIVND (reference sequence). The CDR3 extends over 19 amino acids. The V and J ends lost 7 bases and 2 bases, in that order; junction bases with no gene match: 15.

In DNA, the CDR3 is TGTGCCAGCAGCTTGGATCCTAGCGGGTACCAAGAGACCCAGTACTTC. Encoded protein: CASSLDPSGYQETQYF. This chain uses TRBV5-6 with TRBJ2-5; 8 positions match TRBD2. The CDR3 totals 16 residues. Trimming cost V 0 bases and J 0 bases; bases outside gene matches: 4. Germline CDR1 is SGHDT and CDR2 is YYEEEE.

The chain combines TRBV30 with TRBJ2-7; no clear D. CDR1 GTSNPN and CDR2 SVGIG come from the germline V gene (reference sequence). V dropped 2 bases and J dropped 0 bases, with 5 bases sitting between them. The CDR3 extends over 12 amino acids. The CDR3 DNA reads as TGTGCCTGGAGTTCGTCCTCCTACGAGCAGTACTTC. Translated, it gives CAWSSSSYEQYF.

This chain uses TRBV7-2 with TRBJ2-3; 7 bases match TRBD2. Trimming took 6 bases from V and 11 from J; bases not matched to a gene: 14. The germline gives CDR1 SGHTA, CDR2 FQGNSA. This CDR3 contains 14 residues. As DNA, the CDR3 is TGTGCCAGCAGAATGACTAGCCCCAATACGGGGCAGTATTTT. Translating it yields CASRMTSPNTGQYF.

The chain combines TRBV4-1 with TRBJ2-7, with TRBD1 as a possible D gene (6 bases). Germline lookup yields CDR1 MGHRA and CDR2 YSYEKL. The CDR3 spans 14 residues. Trimming cost V 4 bases and J 5 bases, with 15 bases left between them. The CDR3 sequence: CASSPQTGGDEQYF. CDR3 nucleotides: TGCGCCAGCAGCCCTCAGACAGGTGGGGACGAGCAGTACTTC.

The V and J genes are TRBV11-2 and TRBJ1-5; D might be TRBD1 (5 bases). CDR3 length: 14 amino acids. Deletions cut 8 bases from V and 4 bases from J, with 15 bases between. Germline V lookup: CDR1 SGHAT, CDR2 FQNNGV. DNA for the CDR3: TGTGCCAGCCCCTTTGTCCGGACAAATCAGCCCCAGCATTTT. It encodes CASPFVRTNQPQHF.

This clone was seen a handful of times. This chain joins TRBV2 and TRBJ1-1, with TRBD1 matching 7 bases. Germline CDR1 is SNHLY and CDR2 is FYNNEI. J was trimmed by 12 bases and V by 0 bases; bases with no gene match: 4. CDR3 length: 12 amino acids. The CDR3 DNA follows: TGTGCCAGCAGTGAAGCAGGGGACAGTCCTTTCTTT. As protein: CASSEAGDSPFF. The variable domain in full, with the rest retrieved from reference TRBV2 and TRBJ1-1, is EPEVTQTPSHQVTQMGQEVILRCVPISNHLYFYWYRQILGQKVEFLVSFYNNEISEKSEIFDDQFSVERPDGSNFTLKIRSTKLEDSAMYFCASSEAGDSPFFGQGTRLTVV.

V is TRBV6-5 and J is TRBJ1-1; no definite D call. Trimming took off 0 bases at V and 0 bases at J, with 8 bases between the two ends. The CDR3 has 15 residues. The V gene's germline CDR1 is MNHEY and CDR2 SVGAGI. This chain's CDR3 is CASSYSTAMNTEAFF. In DNA form, the CDR3 reads TGTGCCAGCAGTTACTCAACAGCCATGAACACTGAAGCTTTCTTT.

The CDR3 loop is CASSENFQEGETQYF. DNA of the CDR3: TGTGCCAGCAGTGAAAATTTTCAGGAAGGAGAGACCCAGTACTTC. The V and J genes are TRBV25-1 and TRBJ2-5; D not certain. CDR3 size: 15 residues. Between the trimmed V and J ends, which lost 2 bases and 4 bases, there was a span of 14 bases. In germline, CDR1 is MGHDK, CDR2 SYGVNS.

This chain links TRBV4-1 with TRBJ2-3; TRBD1 matches at 9 bases. CDR1 MGHRA and CDR2 YSYEKL come from the germline V gene. CDR3 length equals 18 residues. With 4 bases clipped from V and 3 bases from J, the junction kept 14 bases outside the gene matches. This CDR3 reads CASSPGQGGGARTDTQYF. Here the CDR3 DNA reads TGCGCCAGCAGCCCGGGACAGGGAGGCGGTGCACGGACAGATACGCAGTATTTT.

This rearrangement joins TRBV6-5 to TRBJ2-5; D is unresolved. V lost 7 bases, J lost 4 bases, and 7 bases lay in between. The CDR3 length is 11 residues. Germline CDR1 and CDR2: MNHEY and SVGAGI. This CDR3 reads CASTRGETQYF. The DNA of the CDR3 is TGTGCCAGCACCCGAGGAGAGACCCAGTACTTC.

This clone has a handful of counts. The CDR3 coding sequence is TGTGCCAGCAGCTCGGACTATTCGATGAACACTGAAGCTTTCTTT. Amino acid sequence: CASSSDYSMNTEAFF. The chain combines TRBV7-2 with TRBJ1-1; D remains unclear. V gave up 4 bases and J gave up 0 bases, with 12 bases separating them. The germline gives CDR1 SGHTA, CDR2 FQGNSA. The CDR3 loop spans 15 amino acids.

V is TRBV18 and J is TRBJ2-3; D ambiguous. The CDR3 is 14 amino acids. Germline V gives CDR1 KGHSH, CDR2 LQKENI. Trimming took 1 base from V and 0 from J, leaving 5 bases between them. For the CDR3, the DNA is TGTGCCAGCTCACCACTAGCTAGCACAGATACGCAGTATTTT. Protein product: CASSPLASTDTQYF.

The genes are TRBV6-6 and TRBJ2-4, with D tentatively TRBD2 (6 bases). V was pared by 2 bases and J by 0 bases, with 8 bases between. This CDR3 comprises 15 residues. Germline values: CDR1 MNHNY, CDR2 SVGAGI (reference sequence). CDR3 DNA sequence: TGTGCCAGCAGTTACGACGGGGGAGCCAAAAACATTCAGTACTTC. This encodes CASSYDGGAKNIQYF.

The chain couples TRBV28 to TRBJ1-2; tentative D call: TRBD1 (5 bases). Per germline, CDR1 MDHEN and CDR2 SYDVKM. This CDR3 is built from 14 residues. The V end lost 1 base, the J end lost 1 base, and 7 bases lay between the germline ends. DNA of the CDR3: TGTGCCAGCAGTTTATCGGGGGGTAACTATGGCTACACCTTC. It is translated as CASSLSGGNYGYTF.

The V and J genes are TRBV7-9 and TRBJ1-4; perhaps TRBD1 as D (5 bases). CDR3 length: 13 residues. The germline V gene has CDR1 SEHNR and CDR2 FQNEAQ (reference sequence). Between the trimmed V and J ends, which lost 5 bases and 8 bases, there was a span of 12 bases. The DNA for the CDR3 is TGTGCCAGCAGCACCACCGGGGGGGAAAAACTGTTTTTT. Amino acid sequence: CASSTTGGEKLFF. The variable domain in full, completed from reference TRBV7-9 and TRBJ1-4, reads DTGVSQNPRHKITKRGQNVTFRCDPISEHNRLYWYRQTLGQGPEFLTYFQNEAQLEKSRLLSDRFSAERPKGSFSTLEIQRTEQGDSAMYLCASSTTGGEKLFFGSGTQLSVL.

This clone appeared once. The rearrangement uses TRBV6-5 and TRBJ1-6; tentatively, D is TRBD1 (5 bases). Trimming pared 0 bases from V and 9 bases from J, leaving 12 bases between. The germline V gene encodes CDR1 MNHEY and CDR2 SVGAGI. The CDR3 has 15 residues. The CDR3 spells CASSYSGEAFSPLHF. The CDR3 DNA reads TGTGCCAGCAGTTACTCGGGGGAGGCCTTTTCACCCCTCCACTTT.